The T cell receptor beta chain described here comes from a study of T cell responses to AZD1222 COVID-19 vaccine. Notes on the study in general: Baseline seropositivity characterized only a handful of AZD1222 recipients. Clonal diversity was possibly underestimated, and the donors were mostly white British, with more females. Spike-wide coverage was observed for vaccine-associated CD4 TCRs, with dominant responses at 160-218 and 743-854.

Second-dose intervals of approximately 4 or approximately 12 weeks were pooled. Profiled with immunoSEQ multiplex PCR; TCRdb holds only in-frame clones, not every one. The table includes about 86,000 clones, 88% detected once. To note about this clone: Its cognate antigen is unknown.

V lost 3 bases, J lost 7 bases, and 16 bases lay in between. The CDR3 has 15 amino acids. The germline V gene has CDR1 LNHDA and CDR2 SQIVND (reference sequence). The sequencing here drew on peripheral blood, taken 28 days after the second AZD1222 dose. This TCR derives from an adult who received the AZD1222 COVID-19 vaccine. The rearrangement joins TRBV19 to TRBJ2-1, with D unclear. The CDR3 nucleotides are TGTGCCAGTAGTATCCCGGACCCGACCGCGAATGAGCAGTTCTTC. Residues: CASSIPDPTANEQFF.